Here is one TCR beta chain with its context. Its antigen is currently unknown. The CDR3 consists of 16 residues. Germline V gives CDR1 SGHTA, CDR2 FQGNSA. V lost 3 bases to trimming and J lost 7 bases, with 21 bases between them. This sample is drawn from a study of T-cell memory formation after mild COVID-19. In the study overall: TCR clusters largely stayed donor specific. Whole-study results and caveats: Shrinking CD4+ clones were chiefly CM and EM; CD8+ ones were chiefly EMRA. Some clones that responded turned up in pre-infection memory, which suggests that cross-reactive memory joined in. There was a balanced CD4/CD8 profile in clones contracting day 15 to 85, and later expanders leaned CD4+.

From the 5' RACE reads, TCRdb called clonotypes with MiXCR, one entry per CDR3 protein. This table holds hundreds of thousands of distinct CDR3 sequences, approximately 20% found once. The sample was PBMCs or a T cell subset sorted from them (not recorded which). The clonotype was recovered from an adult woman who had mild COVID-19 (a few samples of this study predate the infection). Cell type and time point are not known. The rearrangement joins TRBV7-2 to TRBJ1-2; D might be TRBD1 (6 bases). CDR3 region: CASSFSPPRGRGGYTF. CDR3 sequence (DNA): TGTGCCAGCAGCTTCTCCCCGCCCCGGGGGCGCGGTGGCTACACCTTC.